This T cell receptor beta chain appears in the sequencing data of a study of patients and donors after allogeneic stem cell transplantation. Each CDR3 protein gets one entry after TCRdb re-called the RT-PCR reads with MiXCR. The sample holds hundreds of thousands of distinct CDR3 sequences, around 16% seen once. This clonotype was seen only a few times. At one end the junction does not follow the germline gene, possibly because of a read error. The clonotype was recovered from a human donor who was either an allogeneic HSCT recipient or a stem cell or donor lymphocyte infusion donor (not recorded which). It is not recorded whose cells these are; they may come from a transplant donor. The sample was blood, either unsorted or a sorted T cell fraction (not recorded which).

This chain's CDR3 is CASREEWSSYNSPLHF. In DNA form, the CDR3 reads TGTGCCAGCAGAGAAGAGTGGAGCTCCTATAATTCACCCCTCCACTTT. V and J are TRBV6-1 and TRBJ1-6, with no clear D. The CDR3 length is 16 residues. The germline gives CDR1 MNHNS, CDR2 SASEGT.